Each of the 25 T cell receptor beta chains below was sequenced from the same sample in a study of shared clonotypes between healthy human individuals. Profiled with immunoSEQ multiplex PCR; TCRdb holds only in-frame clones, not every one. This sample has roughly 2,500,000 clones, with over 85% found just once. Sequenced input: naive CD4+ T cells from PBMCs. Subset of the sample: CD45RA+ positively selected. The receptors derive from a man aged 18 to 29 in good health. Some clones in this sample may be carry-over from other donors' samples.

The rearrangement joins TRBV5-1 to TRBJ1-1; 11 nucleotides line up with TRBD1. V shed 4 bases, J shed 5 bases, and the junction held 7 bases outside the gene matches. The CDR3 has 15 residues. Germline CDR1 and CDR2: SGHRS and YFSETQ. The CDR3 region is CASSPQGTGGTEAFF. In DNA, the CDR3 is TGCGCCAGCAGCCCCCAGGGGACAGGGGGGACTGAAGCTTTCTTT. Filled out from reference TRBV5-1 and TRBJ1-1, the complete variable domain reads KAGVTQTPRYLIKTRGQQVTLSCSPISGHRSVSWYQQTPGQGLQFLFEYFSETQRNKGNFPGRFSGRQFSNSRSEMNVSTLELGDSALYLCASSPQGTGGTEAFFGQGTRLTVV.

This clone was observed a single time. The chain has TRBV19 and TRBJ2-3, with 13 bases matching TRBD2. The V and J ends lost 3 bases and 5 bases, in that order; junction bases with no gene match: 5. There are 16 residues in the CDR3. Germline V gene lookup returns CDR1 LNHDA and CDR2 SQIVND (reference sequence). CDR3 amino acids: CASSIRTSGSQDTQYF. The CDR3, as DNA: TGTGCCAGTAGTATCAGGACTAGCGGGAGTCAAGATACGCAGTATTTT.

The genes are TRBV5-1 and TRBJ2-7; the D gene could be TRBD1 or TRBD2 (6 bases each). Between the trimmed V and J ends, which lost 2 bases and 4 bases, there was a span of 10 bases. This CDR3 is built from 13 residues. CDR1 is SGHRS, CDR2 YFSETQ, per germline. The CDR3 DNA sequence: TGCGCCAGCAGCTTCGGGGGCCGGTACGAGCAGTACTTC. It codes for CASSFGGRYEQYF.

The V gene is TRBV7-8, the J gene TRBJ2-3, with TRBD2 identical over 7 bases. Looked up from germline, CDR1 is SGHVS and CDR2 is FQNEAQ. This CDR3 region has 17 residues. The trim removed 0 bases at V and 4 bases at J, leaving 10 bases unmatched. DNA of the CDR3: TGTGCCAGCAGCTTAGCGATGAGCGGGACCGGGGCAGATACGCAGTATTTT. Its protein is CASSLAMSGTGADTQYF.

The gene calls are TRBV11-1 and TRBJ2-7; D remains unclear. This CDR3 is 13 amino acids long. Germline CDR1 and CDR2: SGHAT and FQDESV (reference sequence). V was cut by 4 bases and J by 5 bases, with 12 bases left in between. CDR3 in DNA: TGTGCCAGCAGCTCGGAAATCGCCCACGAGCAGTACTTC. Translated, it gives CASSSEIAHEQYF.

V is TRBV9 and J is TRBJ1-6; D is possibly TRBD1 (6 bases). The CDR3 spans 14 residues. CDR1 is SGDLS and CDR2 is YYNGEE in the germline V gene. Between the trimmed V and J ends, which lost 6 bases and 7 bases, there was a span of 14 bases. The CDR3, as DNA: TGTGCCAGCATGCAGGGGTTGGAGAATTCACCCCTCCACTTT. It codes for CASMQGLENSPLHF.

This chain connects TRBV15 to TRBJ2-5; a possible D gene is TRBD2 (5 bases). The V end was cut by 0 bases, the J end by 3 bases, with 14 bases between. Germline CDR1 is LNHNV and CDR2 is YYDKDF (reference sequence). This CDR3 contains 16 residues. The CDR3: CATSRDGHPGKETQYF. DNA of the CDR3: TGTGCCACCAGCAGAGATGGGCACCCGGGGAAAGAGACCCAGTACTTC.

DNA of the CDR3: TGTGCCAGTAGTACCCGGGACAGGCAGTATGGCTACACCTTC. Translation gives CASSTRDRQYGYTF. The chain is built from TRBV19 and TRBJ1-2; 8 bases are a match to TRBD1. The CDR3 consists of 14 residues. CDR1 and CDR2 from the germline V gene are LNHDA and SQIVND (reference sequence). Unmatched junction bases numbered 6, after V lost 4 bases and J lost 5 bases.

The chain uses TRBV29-1 and TRBJ2-4, with 7 bases matching TRBD1. The CDR3 extends over 12 amino acids. The J segment lost 7 bases and the V segment lost 6 bases, leaving 6 bases of the junction unmatched. Per the germline V gene, CDR1 is SQVTM and CDR2 is ANQGSEA. The CDR3 is CSVKTGTNIQYF. The DNA for the CDR3 is TGCAGCGTCAAGACAGGGACGAACATTCAGTACTTC.

V gene TRBV6-1 combines with J gene TRBJ2-5; 8 bases match TRBD1. CDR3 length: 14 amino acids. The V gene end was trimmed by 3 bases and the J gene end by 4 bases; junction bases not matched to a gene: 4. The germline V gene has CDR1 MNHNS and CDR2 SASEGT. CDR3 residues: CASSDRGRGETQYF. The CDR3 nucleotides read TGTGCCAGCAGTGACAGGGGGCGCGGAGAGACCCAGTACTTC.

The chain uses TRBV28 and TRBJ1-4, with D possibly TRBD1 on 5 matching bases. Deletions cut 5 bases from V and 8 bases from J, with 15 bases between. This CDR3 spans 14 amino acids. Germline CDR1 reads MDHEN; CDR2 reads SYDVKM. The CDR3 DNA sequence: TGTGCCAGCAGTAGCCCAGGGAATCGAGAAAAACTGTTTTTT. It is translated as CASSSPGNREKLFF.

The V gene is TRBV18, the J gene TRBJ1-2; 12 positions agree with TRBD1. The CDR3 is 16 residues long. The germline V gene has CDR1 KGHSH and CDR2 LQKENI. V dropped 3 bases and J dropped 7; count of bases not matched to a gene: 9. The CDR3 protein is CASSPGTGGFATGYTF. As DNA, the CDR3 is TGTGCCAGCTCACCTGGGACAGGGGGCTTCGCCACTGGCTACACCTTC.

The chain recombines TRBV5-1 with TRBJ2-7; a possible D gene is TRBD2 (5 bases). Trimming took off 0 bases at V and 4 bases at J, with 14 bases between the two ends. Germline V gene data show CDR1 as SGHRS and CDR2 as YFSETQ. The CDR3 loop spans 15 amino acids. The CDR3 here is CASSLVPTSGYEQYF. CDR3 nucleotide sequence: TGCGCCAGCAGCTTGGTCCCTACTAGTGGTTACGAGCAGTACTTC.

This chain links TRBV10-3 with TRBJ1-1, with a weak D call TRBD1 (5 bases). Germline assignment: CDR1 ENHRY and CDR2 SYGVKD. V lost 3 bases, J lost 6 bases, and 8 bases lay in between. The CDR3 length is 12 residues. The CDR3 DNA follows: TGTGCCATCAGTGACAGGGAATCTGAAGCTTTCTTT. Residues: CAISDRESEAFF.

This rearrangement joins TRBV5-8 to TRBJ2-7; 7 bases map to TRBD1. J was trimmed by 11 bases and V by 4 bases; bases with no gene match: 0. CDR1 and CDR2 (germline): SGHTS, YDEGEE. There are 9 residues in the CDR3. The CDR3 here is CASSGTEYF. The CDR3 DNA reads as TGTGCCAGCAGCGGGACAGAGTACTTC.

In the case of this clone: This sample includes further DNA sequences coding for the same CDR3. The rearrangement uses TRBV7-9 and TRBJ1-1; no definite D call. Germline CDR1 reads SEHNR; CDR2 reads FQNEAQ (reference sequence). The CDR3 has 13 residues. V was shortened by 5 bases and J by 1 base, with 8 bases between the two germline ends. CDR3 sequence reads: CASSAQRNTEAFF. The CDR3, as DNA: TGTGCCAGCAGCGCCCAGAGGAACACTGAAGCTTTCTTT. Full variable domain (rest looked up from reference TRBV7-9 and TRBJ1-1): DTGVSQNPRHKITKRGQNVTFRCDPISEHNRLYWYRQTLGQGPEFLTYFQNEAQLEKSRLLSDRFSAERPKGSFSTLEIQRTEQGDSAMYLCASSAQRNTEAFFGQGTRLTVV.

Only one count was recorded for this clone. V gene TRBV28 combines with J gene TRBJ2-1; TRBD2 aligns across 10 bases. Germline CDR1 and CDR2: MDHEN and SYDVKM. The V segment lost 5 bases and the J segment 12 bases; nucleotides outside the gene matches: 19. The CDR3 spans 17 residues. The CDR3 protein is CASSPPGASGRARGQFF. For the CDR3, the DNA is TGTGCCAGCAGTCCCCCAGGTGCGAGCGGGAGGGCAAGGGGGCAGTTCTTC. The whole variable domain, remainder taken from reference TRBV28 and TRBJ2-1, is DVKVTQSSRYLVKRTGEKVFLECVQDMDHENMFWYRQDPGLGLRLIYFSYDVKMKEKGDIPEGYSVSREKKERFSLILESASTNQTSMYLCASSPPGASGRARGQFFGPGTRLTVL.

The chain couples TRBV5-1 to TRBJ1-2; a weak D match, TRBD1 (5 bases). CDR3 size: 14 residues. Germline V lookup: CDR1 SGHRS, CDR2 YFSETQ. The V gene lost 4 bases and the J gene lost 3 bases, with 13 bases spanning the gap. CDR3 region: CASSGGTDDYGYTF. Here the CDR3 DNA reads TGCGCCAGCAGCGGAGGGACGGACGACTATGGCTACACCTTC. Supplemented by reference TRBV5-1 and TRBJ1-2, the full variable domain reads KAGVTQTPRYLIKTRGQQVTLSCSPISGHRSVSWYQQTPGQGLQFLFEYFSETQRNKGNFPGRFSGRQFSNSRSEMNVSTLELGDSALYLCASSGGTDDYGYTFGSGTRLTVV.

The V gene is TRBV5-1, the J gene TRBJ2-5; possible D gene TRBD2, 6 bases. Per the germline V gene, CDR1 is SGHRS and CDR2 is YFSETQ. There are 15 residues in the CDR3. Trimming removed 1 base at V and 4 bases at J, with 14 bases between. CDR3 in DNA: TGCGCCAGCAGCTTGTTGTATGCCGGGGGAGAGACCCAGTACTTC. This gives the protein CASSLLYAGGETQYF.

The V and J genes are TRBV12-5 and TRBJ2-1; TRBD1 is a possible D gene (5 bases). This CDR3 contains 14 residues. Germline CDR1 LGHNT, CDR2 FRNRAP. V was shortened by 2 bases and J by 2 bases, with 7 bases between the two germline ends. CDR3 in DNA: TGTGCTAGTGGTTTGCTGGGGCCCTACAATGAGCAGTTCTTC. Protein: CASGLLGPYNEQFF.

This chain links TRBV27 with TRBJ2-7, with 8 bases matching TRBD1. Germline CDR1 is MNHEY and CDR2 is SMNVEV (reference sequence). CDR3 size: 16 residues. J gave up 2 bases and V 6 bases, and 12 bases lay outside the gene matches. CDR3 residues: CASSPRPGQATYEQYF. CDR3 in DNA: TGTGCCAGCAGCCCCCGCCCGGGACAGGCAACCTACGAGCAGTACTTC.

The genes are TRBV28 and TRBJ1-2, with D hard to call. Between the trimmed V and J ends, which lost 5 bases and 7 bases, there was a span of 14 bases. CDR3 length: 13 amino acids. Germline loops: CDR1 MDHEN, CDR2 SYDVKM. The CDR3 sequence: CASSLPDLVGYTF. The CDR3 coding sequence is TGTGCCAGCAGTCTCCCCGACTTAGTTGGCTACACCTTC.

Comment on this clone: This specimen includes other DNA sequences encoding the same CDR3. This rearrangement joins TRBV2 to TRBJ1-5; D is unresolved. V was cut by 1 base and J by 10 bases, with 17 bases left in between. Looked up from germline, CDR1 is SNHLY and CDR2 is FYNNEI. The CDR3 has 15 residues. This chain's CDR3 is CASSEGQTLVKPQHF. CDR3 coding DNA: TGTGCCAGCAGTGAAGGGCAGACCTTGGTCAAACCCCAGCATTTT. Supplemented by reference TRBV2 and TRBJ1-5, the full variable domain reads EPEVTQTPSHQVTQMGQEVILRCVPISNHLYFYWYRQILGQKVEFLVSFYNNEISEKSEIFDDQFSVERPDGSNFTLKIRSTKLEDSAMYFCASSEGQTLVKPQHFGDGTRLSIL.

The CDR3 here is CASSRLEPLGYTF. The CDR3 nucleotides read TGTGCCAGCAGCCGCCTCGAACCGTTGGGCTACACCTTC. This sequence joins TRBV5-5 and TRBJ1-2, with D unclear. Germline values: CDR1 SGHKS, CDR2 YYEKEE (reference sequence). CDR3 length: 13 amino acids. V shed 4 bases and J shed 8 bases, with 15 bases lying between them.

The table lists this clone with a count of one. The chain combines TRBV9 with TRBJ2-1, with TRBD2 matching 8 bases. CDR1 and CDR2 (germline): SGDLS, YYNGEE. This CDR3 contains 14 residues. The junction had 2 bases not matched to a gene; V was cut back by 0 bases and J by 6 bases. The CDR3 region is CASSVVGRANEQFF. The CDR3, as DNA: TGTGCCAGCAGCGTAGTCGGGAGGGCCAATGAGCAGTTCTTC. The full variable domain, its missing parts supplied by reference TRBV9 and TRBJ2-1, is DSGVTQTPKHLITATGQRVTLRCSPRSGDLSVYWYQQSLDQGLQFLIQYYNGEERAKGNILERFSAQQFPDLHSELNLSSLELGDSALYFCASSVVGRANEQFFGPGTRLTVL.